A single sample gave rise to the 27 T cell receptor beta chains below, sequenced in a study of CD8+ T cells in alopecia areata. Extracted from the samples, RNA was reverse transcribed into cDNA to serve as the sequencing template. Clones were sequenced by immunoSEQ multiplex PCR, and TCRdb holds only the in-frame ones, with some missing. The sample lists 140,000 to 150,000 clones; 58% were seen once. The sample consisted of CD4+ T cells sorted from blood, taken at week 0. Receptors originate from a human donor with alopecia areata.

The V gene is TRBV25-1, the J gene TRBJ2-3; no clear D. CDR1 and CDR2 (germline): MGHDK, SYGVNS. Trimming removed 1 base at V and 5 bases at J, with 7 bases between. The CDR3 is 13 residues long. CDR3 sequence (DNA): TGTGCCAGCAGTGAATGGCAAGGAGATACGCAGTATTTT. Translating gives CASSEWQGDTQYF.

This chain connects TRBV5-1 to TRBJ2-7, with TRBD1 matching 9 bases. The V gene end was trimmed by 4 bases and the J gene end by 2 bases; junction bases not matched to a gene: 7. Germline V gene data show CDR1 as SGHRS and CDR2 as YFSETQ. The CDR3 totals 15 residues. The CDR3 is CASSQAGTGTYEQYF. The CDR3 coding sequence is TGCGCCAGCAGCCAAGCCGGGACAGGGACCTACGAGCAGTACTTC.

This rearrangement joins TRBV4-1 to TRBJ2-5; 9 bases agree with TRBD2. The CDR3 is 16 residues long. The germline gives CDR1 MGHRA, CDR2 YSYEKL. Trimming at V came to 5 bases and at J to 5 bases, leaving 12 bases not matched to a gene. CDR3: CASSFSGGISRETQYF. DNA of the CDR3: TGCGCCAGCAGCTTTAGCGGGGGCATCTCGCGGGAGACCCAGTACTTC.

This clone has just a few counts. The chain carries TRBV7-2 and TRBJ2-1; 7 bases match TRBD1. Trimming removed 4 bases from V and 0 bases from J; junction bases left unmatched: 0. Per germline, CDR1 SGHTA and CDR2 FQGNSA. This CDR3 is 14 amino acids long. The CDR3 DNA is TGTGCCAGCAGCTCAGGGGGCTCCTACAATGAGCAGTTCTTC. Protein sequence: CASSSGGSYNEQFF.

The genes are TRBV29-1 and TRBJ2-3, with D perhaps assigned TRBD1 or TRBD2 (5 bases each). The V end lost 8 bases, the J end lost 0 bases, and 12 bases lay between the germline ends. The CDR3 is made up of 13 amino acids. Germline V gene data show CDR1 as SQVTM and CDR2 as ANQGSEA. The CDR3 reads CSLRGSSTDTQYF. The CDR3 nucleotides are TGCAGCCTGAGGGGCAGTAGCACAGATACGCAGTATTTT.

This chain uses TRBV27 with TRBJ1-5, with D unclear. V was trimmed by 3 bases and J by 0 bases, leaving 9 bases between them. CDR3 length: 15 amino acids. Germline CDR1 MNHEY, CDR2 SMNVEV (reference sequence). The CDR3: CASSLIFNSNQPQHF. The DNA for the CDR3 is TGTGCCAGCAGTTTGATCTTCAATAGCAATCAGCCCCAGCATTTT.

The chain employs TRBV4-3 and TRBJ2-5, with 7 bases that match TRBD1. The CDR3 consists of 15 residues. The germline V gene has CDR1 LGHNA and CDR2 YSLEER. J gave up 6 bases and V 1 base, and 8 bases lay outside the gene matches. CDR3 amino acids: CASSQAPHRGKTQYF. The DNA of the CDR3 is TGCGCCAGCAGCCAAGCCCCGCACAGGGGAAAGACCCAGTACTTC.

The chain joins TRBV7-9 to TRBJ2-7, with D perhaps TRBD2 (5 bases). CDR3 size: 12 residues. V was shortened by 5 bases and J by 3 bases, with 8 bases between the two germline ends. CDR1 SEHNR and CDR2 FQNEAQ come from the germline V gene (reference sequence). CDR3 nucleotide sequence: TGTGCCAGCAGCCCACGGGGCTACGAGCAGTACTTC. Translation gives CASSPRGYEQYF.

The rearrangement joins TRBV7-3 to TRBJ1-6, with 9 bases aligning to TRBD1. Per the germline V gene, CDR1 is SGHTA and CDR2 is FQGTGA. With V trimmed by 1 base and J by 7 bases, 2 bases remained unmatched. The CDR3 extends over 15 amino acids. CDR3 region: CASSLNGQGNSPLHF. As DNA, the CDR3 is TGTGCCAGCAGCTTAAACGGACAGGGGAATTCACCCCTCCACTTT.

The rearrangement joins TRBV23-1 to TRBJ2-5; 7 bases are a match to TRBD1. TRBV23-1 is an ORF; its function is uncertain. CDR3 length: 16 residues. The V gene end was trimmed by 7 bases and the J gene end by 2 bases; junction bases not matched to a gene: 13. CDR3 nucleotide sequence: TGCGCCAGCACTACCTCCCGGACAGGTCGTCAAGAGACCCAGTACTTC. Translation gives CASTTSRTGRQETQYF.

There are a few counts of this clone. The chain joins TRBV7-9 to TRBJ2-2, with D possibly matching TRBD1 (5 bases). CDR1 and CDR2 from the germline V gene are SEHNR and FQNEAQ (reference sequence). Trimming removed 1 base at V and 1 base at J, with 16 bases between. This CDR3 has 18 amino acids. CDR3: CASSLEGHKDLNTGELFF. In DNA, the CDR3 is TGTGCCAGCAGCTTAGAAGGACACAAAGATCTGAACACCGGGGAGCTGTTTTTT.

V is TRBV4-3 and J is TRBJ1-1; no definite D call. V was trimmed by 0 bases and J by 5 bases, leaving 7 bases between them. CDR3 size: 13 residues. Germline V CDR1 and CDR2: LGHNA, YSLEER. The CDR3 DNA reads TGCGCCAGCAGCCAAGAAGGCGGAACTGAAGCTTTCTTT. Translating gives CASSQEGGTEAFF.

This rearrangement joins TRBV7-2 to TRBJ2-7; D ambiguous. Germline-derived CDR1 and CDR2 are SGHTA and FQGNSA. The V gene lost 5 bases and the J gene lost 0 bases, with 5 bases spanning the gap. The CDR3 runs 12 residues. CDR3 nucleotide sequence: TGTGCCAGCAGCCCCTTCTCCTACGAGCAGTACTTC. As protein: CASSPFSYEQYF. Based on the CDR3 plus reference TRBV7-2 and TRBJ2-7, the full variable domain is GAGVSQSPSNKVTEKGKDVELRCDPISGHTALYWYRQSLGQGLEFLIYFQGNSAPDKSGLPSDRFSAERTGGSVSTLTIQRTQQEDSAVYLCASSPFSYEQYFGPGTRLTVT.

This chain uses TRBV5-6 with TRBJ2-5; D is undetermined. The germline V and J ends were trimmed by 3 bases and 4 bases, with 4 bases remaining between them. CDR3 length equals 11 residues. Germline V lookup: CDR1 SGHDT, CDR2 YYEEEE. In nucleotides, the CDR3 is TGTGCCAGCAGCTGGGGAGAGACCCAGTACTTC. Encoded protein: CASSWGETQYF.

This chain links TRBV5-8 with TRBJ2-3; D assignment may be TRBD1 or TRBD2 (5 bases each). This CDR3 region has 15 residues. From germline, CDR1 is SGHTS and CDR2 YDEGEE. V lost 3 bases, J lost 3 bases, and 14 bases lay in between. The CDR3 nucleotides read TGTGCCAGCAGCTCGGGGCAGGCCTGGACAGATACGCAGTATTTT. Residues: CASSSGQAWTDTQYF.

The chain links TRBV5-6 to TRBJ2-5, with 10 bases matching TRBD2. V lost 5 bases and J lost 7; bases outside the gene matches: 11. CDR1 is SGHDT and CDR2 is YYEEEE in the germline V gene. This CDR3 region has 15 residues. In nucleotides, the CDR3 is TGTGCCAGCAGTCCGAGCGGGGGGGCCTCGGCGACCCAGTACTTC. It encodes CASSPSGGASATQYF.

V and J are TRBV7-2 and TRBJ1-2; D remains unclear. The germline CDR1 and CDR2 sequences are SGHTA and FQGNSA. V lost 0 bases and J 5 bases, leaving 7 bases between the germline ends. CDR3 length equals 13 residues. The CDR3 nucleotides read TGTGCCAGCAGCTTAGCGTATGGGTATGGCTACACCTTC. Amino acids: CASSLAYGYGYTF.

This clone has a count of ten or more. The same CDR3 can be traced to other DNA sequences in this sample. CDR3 nucleotide sequence: TGTGCCAGCAGCTTAAGTATAGGGGGGGGCGGAGAAGATACGCAGTATTTT. It specifies CASSLSIGGGGEDTQYF. The rearrangement uses TRBV7-2 and TRBJ2-3, with a possible D match to TRBD2 (7 bases). This CDR3 is built from 17 residues. Trimming removed 2 bases from V and 5 bases from J, with 20 bases in between. Germline CDR1 is SGHTA and CDR2 is FQGNSA.

J is TRBJ1-2 and V is TRBV18, with a possible D match to TRBD1 (5 bases). The germline V gene has CDR1 KGHSH and CDR2 LQKENI. The CDR3 spans 16 residues. V was pared by 2 bases and J by 2 bases, with 15 bases between. The CDR3 sequence: CASSPTGTVQNYGYTF. The DNA of the CDR3 is TGTGCCAGCTCACCAACCGGGACGGTTCAGAACTATGGCTACACCTTC.

This clone was recorded a few times. The chain links TRBV7-2 to TRBJ1-2; no clear D gene. Trimming took off 6 bases at V and 3 bases at J, with 14 bases between the two ends. Germline CDR1 reads SGHTA; CDR2 reads FQGNSA. The CDR3 sequence is 14 residues long. CDR3 DNA sequence: TGTGCCAGCAGGAGATCGGGCACGGACTATGGCTACACCTTC. Protein sequence: CASRRSGTDYGYTF.

The count of this clone is one. The chain combines TRBV2 with TRBJ1-6, with 8 nucleotides matching TRBD1. CDR1 and CDR2 (germline): SNHLY, FYNNEI. V lost 6 bases, J lost 7 bases, and 5 bases stayed unmatched. The CDR3 length is 14 residues. The chain's CDR3 is CASRVGQVNSPLHF. The CDR3 DNA follows: TGTGCCAGCAGGGTGGGACAGGTGAATTCACCCCTCCACTTT.

This chain connects TRBV7-3 to TRBJ2-2; D might be TRBD1 or TRBD2, each matching 5 bases. CDR1 is SGHTA and CDR2 is FQGTGA in the germline V gene. V was pared by 6 bases and J by 3 bases, with 14 bases between. This CDR3 is built from 15 residues. The DNA for the CDR3 is TGTGCCAGCAGGAACGGGGCGCTGGACACCGGGGAGCTGTTTTTT. Its protein is CASRNGALDTGELFF.

The CDR3 sequence is CASSQDWGGYGYTF. DNA of the CDR3: TGCGCCAGCAGCCAAGATTGGGGGGGCTATGGCTACACCTTC. The J gene is TRBJ1-2, the V gene TRBV4-1; D may be TRBD1 (5 bases). The CDR3 has 14 residues. Trimming shortened V by 0 bases and J by 4 bases, and 9 bases separated the two germline ends. Germline V CDR1 and CDR2: MGHRA, YSYEKL.

This clone has more than one count but fewer than ten. The chain links TRBV9 to TRBJ1-1, with 7 bases matching TRBD1. The CDR3 is 15 amino acids. With 0 bases clipped from V and 3 bases from J, the junction kept 5 bases outside the gene matches. Germline V gene lookup returns CDR1 SGDLS and CDR2 YYNGEE. CDR3 bases: TGTGCCAGCAGCGTAGATGAGGGGGCCTACACTGAAGCTTTCTTT. Translation gives CASSVDEGAYTEAFF.

The DNA of the CDR3 is TGCAGCGTCGAACGGGGGGCCTATGGCTACACCTTC. Encoded protein: CSVERGAYGYTF. The rearrangement links TRBV29-1 to TRBJ1-2, with a tentative D call TRBD1 (6 bases). The CDR3 is 12 amino acids. The germline gives CDR1 SQVTM, CDR2 ANQGSEA. Trimming removed 6 bases from V and 4 bases from J, with 12 bases in between.

The table lists this clone with a few counts. J is TRBJ2-5 and V is TRBV4-1, with 9 bases that match TRBD1. With 5 bases clipped from V and 3 bases from J, the junction kept 7 bases outside the gene matches. The length of the CDR3 is 15 residues. Per germline, CDR1 MGHRA and CDR2 YSYEKL. CDR3 coding DNA: TGCGCCAGCAGCTATACCGGGACAGGGAAAGAGACCCAGTACTTC. This encodes CASSYTGTGKETQYF.

The rearrangement uses TRBV25-1 and TRBJ2-7, with 7 bases fitting TRBD1. The CDR3 consists of 15 residues. V lost 8 bases, J lost 3 bases, and 13 bases stayed unmatched. Germline lookup yields CDR1 MGHDK and CDR2 SYGVNS. The CDR3: CASSTSGTAGYEQYF. Here the CDR3 DNA reads TGTGCCAGCTCAACCTCCGGGACAGCCGGCTACGAGCAGTACTTC.